This T cell receptor (beta chain) stems from a study of blood T cell repertoires in COVID-19. Study summary: Both acute and convalescent COVID-19 samples were obtained from the United States, Italy and Spain. In each case, the material was cDNA or gDNA derived from T cells, B-cell-depleted T cells, or PBMCs.

V lost 3 bases and J 4 bases, leaving 10 bases between the germline ends. Per germline, CDR1 LNHDA and CDR2 SQIVND (reference sequence). This CDR3 comprises 14 residues. The cohort comprised adults aged roughly 18 to 95 years residing in under 25 US areas. The table came from immunoSEQ multiplex PCR; TCRdb's copy has only in-frame clones and leaves some out. The sample has around 250,000 clones, roughly 89% seen once. The TCR sequence derives from a woman aged 25 to 39 who had recovered from COVID-19. The source material was PBMCs or T cells enriched from blood (not recorded which). The V and J genes are TRBV19 and TRBJ2-1, with D possibly TRBD2 on 5 matching bases. The CDR3 DNA is TGTGCCAGTAGTATGCTAGCTCAGTACAATGAGCAGTTCTTC. Translating it yields CASSMLAQYNEQFF.